The 6 T cell receptor beta chains listed next were all sequenced from one sample in a study of OX40 agonist ivuxolimab in advanced cancers. Generated by immunoSEQ multiplex PCR, the TCRdb table keeps only in-frame clones and is missing some. The repertoire consists of about 67,000 clones, with approximately 85% occurring once and the leading ten covering approximately 2%. This specimen was CD4+ or CD8+ T cells sorted from blood, taken in a trial of the OX40 agonist ivuxolimab. The receptors originated from an adult with an advanced solid tumor such as melanoma, head and neck, liver or kidney cancer.

The CDR3 DNA is TGTGCCAGCAGCACCCATAGCGGGAGCGGAACAGATACGCAGTATTTT. Amino acid sequence: CASSTHSGSGTDTQYF. The chain uses TRBV7-3 and TRBJ2-3; 9 bases align to TRBD2. The V and J ends lost 5 bases and 3 bases, in that order; junction bases with no gene match: 9. Germline V gene sequence: CDR1 SGHTA, CDR2 FQGTGA. The CDR3 runs to 16 residues. The full variable domain, completed using reference TRBV7-3 and TRBJ2-3, is GAGVSQTPSNKVTEKGKYVELRCDPISGHTALYWYRQSLGQGPEFLIYFQGTGAADDSGLPNDRFFAVRPEGSVSTLKIQRTERGDSAVYLCASSTHSGSGTDTQYFGPGTRLTVL.

The J gene is TRBJ2-1, the V gene TRBV18, with 11 bases that match TRBD2. Germline CDR1 KGHSH, CDR2 LQKENI. The CDR3 is 14 residues long. Unmatched junction bases numbered 4, after V lost 8 bases and J lost 4 bases. This chain's CDR3 is CASLSGREYNEQFF. CDR3 DNA sequence: TGTGCCAGCCTTAGCGGGAGGGAATACAATGAGCAGTTCTTC.

The chain uses TRBV25-1 and TRBJ2-5; D possibly matches TRBD1 or TRBD2 (5 bases each). V dropped 2 bases and J dropped 2 bases, with 12 bases sitting between them. CDR1 is MGHDK and CDR2 is SYGVNS in the germline V gene. The CDR3 runs to 15 residues. The CDR3 sequence is CASSELGTEQETQYF. The DNA for the CDR3 is TGTGCCAGCAGTGAACTCGGGACGGAACAAGAGACCCAGTACTTC.

This clone occurred once. The chain carries TRBV6-1 and TRBJ1-1; D ambiguous. Trimming shortened V by 5 bases and J by 6 bases, and 16 bases separated the two germline ends. Looked up from germline, CDR1 is MNHNS and CDR2 is SASEGT. The CDR3 contains 14 residues. The CDR3: CASSKDPGGAEAFF. The CDR3 coding sequence is TGTGCCAGCAGTAAGGACCCCGGAGGCGCTGAAGCTTTCTTT.

CDR3 DNA: TGCAGCGTTGGGGCGGGAGGGCCACGAAATGAGCAGTTCTTC. Its protein is CSVGAGGPRNEQFF. The chain combines TRBV29-1 with TRBJ2-1, with TRBD2 matching 9 bases. V lost 4 bases to trimming and J lost 7 bases; unmatched junction nucleotides: 8. Germline V gene sequence: CDR1 SQVTM, CDR2 ANQGSEA. The CDR3 totals 14 residues.

This clone was observed a single time. The rearrangement links TRBV5-1 to TRBJ2-5; 8 bases align to TRBD2. J gave up 4 bases and V 4 bases, and 15 bases lay outside the gene matches. Germline V lookup: CDR1 SGHRS, CDR2 YFSETQ. The length of the CDR3 is 17 residues. CDR3 in DNA: TGCGCCAGCAGCCCCGGGGGGGGCGCGAATAACGGAGAGACCCAGTACTTC. Translation: CASSPGGGANNGETQYF.